The 23 T cell receptor beta chains given below trace back to one sample, sequenced in a study of T cells in Graves' hyperthyroidism and ophthalmopathy. There were TCR beta CDR3 regions amplified from RNA transcripts. The TCR CDR3 first-round RT-PCR relied on the HTBI primer set. TCRdb passed the multiplex PCR reads through MiXCR, listing each CDR3 protein once. The repertoire holds about 560,000 distinct CDR3 sequences, with 15% to 20% as singletons. The sample taken for sequencing was blood. These receptors were obtained from a young woman with Graves' hyperthyroidism.

This clonotype was observed a few times. The chain carries TRBV20-1 and TRBJ2-1, with TRBD2 matching 9 bases. Germline V gene sequence: CDR1 DFQATT, CDR2 SNEGSKA (reference sequence). V shed 7 bases and J 0 bases; nucleotides not matched to a gene: 10. The CDR3 length is 16 residues. The CDR3 is CSVSVAGALSYNEQFF. The CDR3 DNA is TGCAGTGTTTCCGTAGCGGGAGCTCTCTCCTACAATGAGCAGTTCTTC.

This clonotype appeared many times. This chain uses TRBV28 with TRBJ2-7; TRBD1 matches 7 bases. After removal of 7 bases from V and 5 bases from J, the junction contained 8 bases not matched to a gene. The CDR3 runs to 13 residues. The germline V gene encodes CDR1 MDHEN and CDR2 SYDVKM. The CDR3 coding sequence is TGTGCCAGCACAATATCCAGGGGGAACGAGCAGTACTTC. This sequence encodes CASTISRGNEQYF. Looking up the rest from reference TRBV28 and TRBJ2-7 gives the full variable domain: DVKVTQSSRYLVKRTGEKVFLECVQDMDHENMFWYRQDPGLGLRLIYFSYDVKMKEKGDIPEGYSVSREKKERFSLILESASTNQTSMYLCASTISRGNEQYFGPGTRLTVT.

This clonotype has only a few counts. This chain uses TRBV7-8 with TRBJ1-6; TRBD1 is a possible D gene (5 bases). With 1 base removed from V and 0 bases from J, the gap between germline ends came to 10 bases. The CDR3 covers 17 residues. Germline-derived CDR1 and CDR2 are SGHVS and FQNEAQ. The CDR3 DNA sequence: TGTGCCAGCAGCTTAGGGGACCGCGCCTCCTATAATTCACCCCTCCACTTT. Amino acids: CASSLGDRASYNSPLHF. The complete variable domain, with remaining parts taken from reference TRBV7-8 and TRBJ1-6, reads GAGVSQSPRYKVAKRGQDVALRCDPISGHVSLFWYQQALGQGPEFLTYFQNEAQLDKSGLPSDRFFAERPEGSVSTLKIQRTQQEDSAVYLCASSLGDRASYNSPLHFGNGTRLTVT.

This clonotype was counted only a few times. The chain joins TRBV28 to TRBJ2-5; perhaps TRBD2 as D (6 bases). This CDR3 comprises 14 residues. Germline V gene lookup returns CDR1 MDHEN and CDR2 SYDVKM. V was cut by 7 bases and J by 9 bases, with 21 bases left in between. The CDR3: CASTSIDRERSQYF. The CDR3 DNA sequence: TGTGCCAGCACCTCGATTGATCGGGAGCGATCCCAGTACTTC.

This clonotype has just a few counts. The genes are TRBV4-3 and TRBJ2-3; a possible D gene is TRBD2 (6 bases). The CDR3 runs to 16 residues. Germline V CDR1 and CDR2: LGHNA, YSLEER. V was shortened by 0 bases and J by 2 bases, with 12 bases between the two germline ends. CDR3 sequence (DNA): TGCGCCAGCAGCCAAGATCGGGGCGGGGACACAGATACGCAGTATTTT. Protein sequence: CASSQDRGGDTDTQYF.

This clonotype was recorded a few times. The chain combines TRBV13 with TRBJ2-1, with 11 positions matching TRBD1. The germline gives CDR1 PRHDT, CDR2 FYEKMQ (reference sequence). The CDR3 totals 19 residues. J gave up 1 base and V 0 bases, and 8 bases lay outside the gene matches. The CDR3 DNA reads TGTGCCAGCAGCTTAGGTGGGACAGGGGGGGTTCAGTCCTACAATGAGCAGTTCTTC. It encodes CASSLGGTGGVQSYNEQFF.

This clonotype was picked up many times. This chain links TRBV7-8 with TRBJ2-3; 12 nucleotides line up with TRBD2. Germline values: CDR1 SGHVS, CDR2 FQNEAQ. The CDR3 spans 17 residues. V shed 6 bases, J shed 0 bases, and the junction held 7 bases outside the gene matches. CDR3 in amino acids: CASSFWTSGTSTDTQYF. CDR3 in DNA: TGTGCCAGCAGTTTTTGGACTAGCGGGACTAGCACAGATACGCAGTATTTT.

This clonotype was recorded many times. V usage is TRBV5-6 and J usage is TRBJ2-1; no firm D call. The CDR3 sequence is 12 residues long. Per the germline V gene, CDR1 is SGHDT and CDR2 is YYEEEE. V shed 4 bases and J shed 4 bases, with 6 bases lying between them. Here the CDR3 reads CASSPLYNEQFF. CDR3 coding DNA: TGTGCCAGCAGCCCGCTTTACAATGAGCAGTTCTTC.

This clonotype was detected a few times. The J gene is TRBJ2-7, the V gene TRBV18; possibly TRBD1 or TRBD2 for D (6 bases each). The CDR3 is made up of 16 amino acids. V lost 2 bases to trimming and J lost 6 bases, with 20 bases between them. Germline V gives CDR1 KGHSH, CDR2 LQKENI. CDR3 loop: CASSPGRTARRGEQYF. DNA for the CDR3: TGTGCCAGCTCACCAGGGAGGACAGCCCGACGGGGCGAGCAGTACTTC.

This clonotype showed up just a few times. The chain carries TRBV6-2 or TRBV6-3 and TRBJ2-2; perhaps TRBD2 as D (6 bases). V shed 6 bases and J shed 1 base, with 15 bases lying between them. Per germline, CDR1 MNHEY and CDR2 SVGEGT. The CDR3 has 16 residues. Written as DNA, the CDR3 is TGTGCCAGCAGCCCCCGGGGGACTGAGAACACCGGGGAGCTGTTTTTT. It codes for CASSPRGTENTGELFF.

This clonotype was recorded at least ten times. The chain links TRBV20-1 to TRBJ2-5; D may be TRBD1 (5 bases). Deletions cut 4 bases from V and 3 bases from J, with 12 bases between. Per germline, CDR1 DFQATT and CDR2 SNEGSKA (reference sequence). CDR3 size: 13 residues. The CDR3 here is CSAISTAKETQYF. The CDR3 bases are TGCAGTGCTATATCGACAGCTAAAGAGACCCAGTACTTC.

Ten or more counts support this clonotype. The CDR3 DNA is TGTGCCAGCAGCCGGACAGGGTTAAATGAGCAGTTCTTC. Translated, it gives CASSRTGLNEQFF. The rearrangement links TRBV28 to TRBJ2-1, with 8 bases matching TRBD1. This CDR3 has 13 amino acids. V lost 6 bases to trimming and J lost 7 bases; unmatched junction nucleotides: 5. Germline CDR1 MDHEN, CDR2 SYDVKM.

This clonotype showed up just a few times. The chain recombines TRBV7-2 with TRBJ2-1, with D tentatively TRBD2 (6 bases). This CDR3 is built from 17 residues. Deletions cut 4 bases from V and 3 bases from J, with 19 bases between. Germline lookup yields CDR1 SGHTA and CDR2 FQGNSA. As DNA, the CDR3 is TGTGCCAGCAGCTCACGACTGGACGGGGGATTCTACAATGAGCAGTTCTTC. Translated, it gives CASSSRLDGGFYNEQFF.

The rearrangement joins TRBV4-2 to TRBJ2-7, with D hard to call. V gave up 2 bases and J gave up 6 bases, with 11 bases separating them. The CDR3 is made up of 13 amino acids. Germline CDR1 reads LGHNA; CDR2 reads YNFKEQ. The CDR3 nucleotides are TGTGCCAGCAGCCAACCCCCGACCCGCGAGCAGTACTTC. Its protein product is CASSQPPTREQYF.

This clonotype was counted only a few times. The rearrangement joins TRBV29-1 to TRBJ2-1; D is undetermined. Trimming took off 3 bases at V and 2 bases at J, with 14 bases between the two ends. This CDR3 has 15 residues. The germline V gene has CDR1 SQVTM and CDR2 ANQGSEA. In DNA form, the CDR3 reads TGCAGCGTTGACGTGGGCAGGTTCGCCTACAATGAGCAGTTCTTC. Its protein is CSVDVGRFAYNEQFF.

The rearrangement joins TRBV5-1 to TRBJ2-7; 9 nucleotides agree with TRBD1. CDR1 and CDR2 (germline): SGHRS, YFSETQ. The CDR3 runs to 15 residues. V trimming: 3 bases; J trimming: 4 bases; junction bases outside the gene matches: 8. CDR3 loop: CASSSDRGNRYEQYF. As DNA, the CDR3 is TGCGCCAGCAGCTCCGACAGGGGGAATCGGTACGAGCAGTACTTC.

This clonotype was counted at least ten times. This sequence joins TRBV3-1 and TRBJ1-6; D possibly corresponds to TRBD1 (5 bases). Trimming cost V 1 base and J 8 bases, with 12 bases left between them. The CDR3 consists of 15 residues. Germline V gene data show CDR1 as LGHDT and CDR2 as YNNKEL (reference sequence). The CDR3 DNA follows: TGTGCCAGCAGCCAAGGACTCAGGGAGGATTCACCCCTCCACTTT. It specifies CASSQGLREDSPLHF. The variable domain in full, with the rest retrieved from reference TRBV3-1 and TRBJ1-6, is DTAVSQTPKYLVTQMGNDKSIKCEQNLGHDTMYWYKQDSKKFLKIMFSYNNKELIINETVPNRFSPKSPDKAHLNLHINSLELGDSAVYFCASSQGLREDSPLHFGNGTRLTVT.

This clonotype was counted at least ten times. The rearrangement uses TRBV4-3 and TRBJ2-7; no clear D gene. Germline V CDR1 and CDR2: LGHNA, YSLEER. Deletions cut 4 bases from V and 5 bases from J, with 12 bases between. This CDR3 spans 13 amino acids. The CDR3 DNA reads TGCGCCAGCAGCCGAGATAGGGTAAACGAGCAGTACTTC. The encoded protein is CASSRDRVNEQYF.

In its sample, this clonotype was seen many times. The chain employs TRBV12-5 and TRBJ2-2; the D is unclear. The CDR3 is 16 residues long. Germline V gene sequence: CDR1 LGHNT, CDR2 FRNRAP. Trimming removed 0 bases from V and 5 bases from J, with 13 bases in between. The CDR3 protein is CASGLVGGLLTGELFF. CDR3 coding DNA: TGTGCTAGTGGTTTGGTAGGCGGCTTGTTGACCGGGGAGCTGTTTTTT. The variable domain in full, with the rest retrieved from reference TRBV12-5 and TRBJ2-2, is DARVTQTPRHKVTEMGQEVTMRCQPILGHNTVFWYRQTMMQGLELLAYFRNRAPLDDSGMPKDRFSAEMPDATLATLKIQPSEPRDSAVYFCASGLVGGLLTGELFFGEGSRLTVL.

This clonotype was counted ten times or more. This sequence joins TRBV19 and TRBJ2-5, with 7 nucleotides matching TRBD1. The V segment lost 5 bases and the J segment 2 bases; nucleotides outside the gene matches: 5. The CDR3 loop spans 14 amino acids. The germline CDR1 and CDR2 sequences are LNHDA and SQIVND (reference sequence). DNA of the CDR3: TGTGCCAGTAGTGGGACAGTCTCGCAAGAGACCCAGTACTTC. Encoded protein: CASSGTVSQETQYF.

This rearrangement joins TRBV7-3 to TRBJ2-1; the D is unclear. The length of the CDR3 is 13 residues. V gave up 11 bases and J gave up 0 bases, with 11 bases separating them. CDR1 and CDR2 (germline): SGHTA, FQGTGA. The CDR3 sequence: CASATSSYNEQFF. For the CDR3, the DNA is TGTGCCTCCGCAACGAGCTCCTACAATGAGCAGTTCTTC. The full variable domain, with the rest looked up from reference TRBV7-3 and TRBJ2-1, is GAGVSQTPSNKVTEKGKYVELRCDPISGHTALYWYRQSLGQGPEFLIYFQGTGAADDSGLPNDRFFAVRPEGSVSTLKIQRTERGDSAVYLCASATSSYNEQFFGPGTRLTVL.

The sample holds many counts of this clonotype. The V gene is TRBV28, the J gene TRBJ1-6; D might be TRBD1 (5 bases). This CDR3 is 14 amino acids long. Trimming took 5 bases from V and 8 from J, leaving 13 bases between them. Germline assignment: CDR1 MDHEN and CDR2 SYDVKM. The CDR3 loop is CASSTLQGYSPLHF. CDR3 bases: TGTGCCAGCAGTACCCTCCAGGGATATTCACCCCTCCACTTT.

Ten or more counts support this clonotype. J is TRBJ2-2 and V is TRBV2, with TRBD1 identical over 10 bases. The V and J ends lost 4 bases and 4 bases, in that order; junction bases with no gene match: 0. CDR1 SNHLY and CDR2 FYNNEI come from the germline V gene. The CDR3 is 14 residues long. CDR3 nucleotides: TGTGCCAGCAGTGGGGACAGGGGCACCGGGGAGCTGTTTTTT. Translating gives CASSGDRGTGELFF.